This T cell receptor delta chain was sequenced for a study of Vγ9Vδ2 T cells in congenital toxoplasmosis (dated by TCRdb to the early 2020s). Context from the whole study: IgG, IgM and IgA serology, Western blot and an in-house interferon-gamma release assay were used to diagnose congenital toxoplasmosis. This study compared the CDR3 repertoires of the gamma and delta chains in sorted blood gammadelta T cells from congenitally T. gondii-infected infants versus uninfected infants. Sequencing of the repertoires was done on samples from infants at two time points: 2 months after birth and 1 year of age. TCR sequencing covered roughly 5 infected and some 10 uninfected infants at 2 months, plus 3 infected and 4 uninfected infants at 1 year.

The CDR3 has 18 amino acids, counting the end cysteine and phenylalanine. Only CDR3 DNA remains: 54 bases, in frame from the first base. According to the germline V gene, CDR1 reads TSWWSYY and CDR2 reads QGS. Beyond this particular receptor, the publication reports: High prevalence of a public TRGV9 clonotype was observed in both infected and uninfected infants. Repertoire differences between infected and uninfected infants were less clear at 1 year of age than at 2 months. At 2 months, TRGV9 and TRDV2 CDR3s of infected infants appeared to carry fewer N additions than uninfected infants, especially TRDV2-TRDJ1 sequences. Two months was the earliest age with enough suitable sample material for TCR repertoire analysis, so newborn repertoires were not sequenced. Germline-encoded fetal-type TRDV2 CDR3 sequences seemed more prevalent in infected than uninfected approximately 2-month-old infants, suggesting an in utero expansion footprint.

cDNA was generated in one tube by template-switch reverse transcription with TRGC- and TRDC-specific primers, using SuperScript II. The TRGC primer was designed to bind both the TRGC1 and TRGC2 constant genes. The KAPA Real-Time Library Amplification Kit was used for TRG and TRD amplification, and AMPure XP bead purification was performed between steps. Index PCR with the Nextera XT Index Kit was used to attach Illumina sequencing adapters. An Illumina MiSeq with the V2 300 kit was used to sequence the TRG and TRD amplicons, producing 150 bp paired-end reads. Concerning the study's data processing: Read quality was checked with FastQC version 0.11.8 before further analysis. Reads were aligned to GenBank TRG or TRD reference genes, and CDR3 sequences were built with MiXCR version 3.0.3. Default MiXCR settings were kept, except that 3 rather than 5 consecutive nucleotides were used to assemble TRDD gene segments. N additions, CDR3 length, J segment length and clonotype sharing between samples were computed with VDJtools version 1.2.1. Out-of-frame CDR3 sequences and those containing stop codons were excluded from analysis. The overlap of infant repertoires with previously published Vgamma9Vdelta2 repertoires from fetal, cord blood and adult blood was compared. TCRdb processed the public reads again with the CATT caller, after which rows with matching DNA were combined. Here the V and J calls rest on TCRdb's processing, not on the authors' analysis. The sample yields 250 to 400 delta-chain clones; roughly 11% were counted once. Jointly, the top ten make up 45% to 65% of the sample.

The same treatment, consisting of spiramycin and/or pyrimethamine plus sulfadiazine plus folinic acid, was given to mothers of infected and uninfected infants alike. All infants, infected and uninfected, were born by term delivery after more than 37 weeks of gestation. Approximately 1 mL of blood was used to isolate PBMCs by Lymphoprep gradient centrifugation, after which the PBMCs were cryopreserved in liquid nitrogen and shipped to Belgium. After thawing, the PBMCs were labeled with Zombie NIR viability dye and stained with antibodies against CD3, TCR gammadelta, Vgamma9 and Vdelta2. Sorting of CD3+ TCRgammadelta+ T cells was performed on a FACSAria III, reaching a mean purity of roughly 98%. For each sample, the RNeasy Micro Kit was used to isolate RNA from some 9,000 sorted gammadelta T cells. Infants were born to mothers enrolled with primary T. gondii infection during pregnancy. Peripheral blood samples from the infants were taken at an outpatient microbiology and virology center in Pavia, Italy.

This clone was found a few times. What this receptor recognizes is not known. With only one base between it and a far larger clone, this is likely a read error. This sample includes further DNA sequences coding for the same CDR3. Recombination connected TRDV1 to TRDJ1; the D segment could be TRDD2, given 8 matching bases. The sequencing sample was made of gamma-delta T cells from blood. This clonotype was sampled from a child younger than 10 born to a mother with Toxoplasma gondii infection during pregnancy, either congenitally infected or uninfected (not recorded which). CDR3 protein: CALGELPTLLGYTDKLIF. DNA sequence: TGTGCACTTGGGGAGCTTCCTACGTTACTGGGGTACACCGATAAACTCATCTTT.